This passage covers 8 T cell receptor beta chains from one sample sequenced in a study of T cells after posttransplantation cyclophosphamide. The naive gate required viable CD3+CD4+ or CD3+CD8+ cells with CCR7+CD45RA+CD45RO-CD95-CD27+CD28+ phenotype. Measured with immunoSEQ multiplex PCR; TCRdb has only the in-frame clones, and not every one. The sample yields tens of thousands of clones, around nine tenths seen once. Sequencing was done on a sample of naive CD4+ T cells sorted from blood. These receptors were taken from a man between 25 and 39 years old in good health and a related stem cell transplant donor.

This clone was observed a single time. The V call is TRBV9, the J call TRBJ2-1, with 11 bases identical to TRBD2. This CDR3 has 15 residues. V gave up 0 bases and J gave up 10 bases; unmatched junction bases: 6. Germline CDR1 is SGDLS and CDR2 is YYNGEE. The CDR3 sequence: CASSVDSGGAPEQFF. The CDR3 DNA follows: TGTGCCAGCAGCGTAGATAGCGGGGGGGCGCCCGAGCAGTTCTTC.

This clone was seen only a few times. The V call is TRBV7-6, the J call TRBJ1-1; a weak D match, TRBD1 (6 bases). The CDR3 runs 15 residues. Germline lookup yields CDR1 SGHVS and CDR2 FNYEAQ. V was shortened by 1 base and J by 4 bases, with 13 bases between the two germline ends. The CDR3 spells CASSLVRGLATEAFF. In DNA, the CDR3 is TGTGCCAGCAGCTTAGTCAGGGGATTAGCCACTGAAGCTTTCTTT.

The chain carries TRBV18 and TRBJ1-1; unclear D gene. V was cut by 2 bases and J by 1 base, with 11 bases left in between. Looked up from germline, CDR1 is KGHSH and CDR2 is LQKENI. The CDR3 extends over 15 amino acids. In DNA, the CDR3 is TGTGCCAGCTCACCAACAGCGGCGGGGAACACTGAAGCTTTCTTT. Translation gives CASSPTAAGNTEAFF.

The chain recombines TRBV10-3 with TRBJ1-1; a possible D gene is TRBD1 (5 bases). V gave up 7 bases and J gave up 1 base, with 16 bases separating them. The CDR3 is made up of 15 amino acids. CDR1 is ENHRY and CDR2 is SYGVKD in the germline V gene. CDR3 sequence: CAITAQVGENTEAFF. The DNA of the CDR3 is TGTGCCATCACCGCCCAGGTAGGGGAGAACACTGAAGCTTTCTTT.

This chain connects TRBV5-4 to TRBJ2-5; D may be TRBD1 (6 bases). CDR3 length: 14 amino acids. Germline V gives CDR1 SGHNT, CDR2 YYREEE (reference sequence). V lost 1 base and J lost 0, with 7 bases in between. CDR3 coding DNA: TGTGCCAGCAGCTTGACAGGGTACCAAGAGACCCAGTACTTC. Protein product: CASSLTGYQETQYF.

This chain joins TRBV4-1 and TRBJ1-2, with D perhaps TRBD1 (6 bases). This CDR3 region has 13 residues. Germline assignment: CDR1 MGHRA and CDR2 YSYEKL. The V end lost 5 bases, the J end lost 8 bases, and 15 bases lay between the germline ends. The CDR3 DNA reads as TGCGCCAGCAGCGCAGAGGGGGGAGGGGGCTACACCTTC. This gives the protein CASSAEGGGGYTF.

The chain has TRBV5-4 and TRBJ2-5, with 7 bases that match TRBD1. The CDR3 runs to 14 residues. The V and J ends lost 4 bases and 1 base, in that order; junction bases with no gene match: 4. Germline V gives CDR1 SGHNT, CDR2 YYREEE (reference sequence). CDR3 nucleotide sequence: TGTGCCAGCAGCAAGGGACAGACCCAAGAGACCCAGTACTTC. Amino acid sequence: CASSKGQTQETQYF.

The genes are TRBV5-1 and TRBJ1-1; D may be TRBD1 (5 bases). In germline, CDR1 is SGHRS, CDR2 YFSETQ. V lost 4 bases to trimming and J lost 0 bases, with 22 bases between them. The CDR3 sequence is 18 residues long. As DNA, the CDR3 is TGCGCCAGCAGCCGGCAACGGCAGGGAGGGAGTATGAACACTGAAGCTTTCTTT. This codes for CASSRQRQGGSMNTEAFF.